Described below is a single T cell receptor (beta chain) sequence and its context. Antigen unknown. The record originates from a study of T cell responses to AZD1222 COVID-19 vaccine. TCRdb's table, derived via immunoSEQ multiplex PCR, lists solely in-frame clones and lacks some. The sample yields around 150,000 clones, around 90% seen once. From germline, CDR1 is SGHTA and CDR2 FQGNSA. Trimming shortened V by 5 bases and J by 2 bases, and 17 bases separated the two germline ends. The CDR3 is made up of 16 amino acids. Study-wide findings and caveats: Nearly half of the spike-specific TCRs reportedly recognize variant regions that carry no mutations. Only five or six AZD1222 recipients were seropositive at baseline. Repertoires were collected only later (after the peak T cell response had occurred).

The sequencing here drew on peripheral blood, taken on day 0 of MenACWY control vaccination. The source of this sequence is an adult in good health. This chain joins TRBV7-2 and TRBJ2-3; D is perhaps TRBD2 (7 bases). CDR3 coding DNA: TGTGCCAGCAGCATGTCGGGGGGCGGTTACACAGATACGCAGTATTTT. Translation: CASSMSGGGYTDTQYF.